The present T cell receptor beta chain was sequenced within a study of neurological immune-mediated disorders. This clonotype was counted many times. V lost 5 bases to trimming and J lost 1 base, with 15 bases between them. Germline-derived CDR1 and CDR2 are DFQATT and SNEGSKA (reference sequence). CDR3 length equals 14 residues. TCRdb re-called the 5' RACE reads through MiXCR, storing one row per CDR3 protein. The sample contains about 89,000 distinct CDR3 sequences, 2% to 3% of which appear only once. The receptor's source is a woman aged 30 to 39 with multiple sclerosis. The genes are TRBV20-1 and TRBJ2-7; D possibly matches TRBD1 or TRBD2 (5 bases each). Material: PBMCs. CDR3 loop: CSASTGTVSYEQYF. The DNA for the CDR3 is TGCAGTGCTTCTACCGGGACGGTTTCCTACGAGCAGTACTTC.